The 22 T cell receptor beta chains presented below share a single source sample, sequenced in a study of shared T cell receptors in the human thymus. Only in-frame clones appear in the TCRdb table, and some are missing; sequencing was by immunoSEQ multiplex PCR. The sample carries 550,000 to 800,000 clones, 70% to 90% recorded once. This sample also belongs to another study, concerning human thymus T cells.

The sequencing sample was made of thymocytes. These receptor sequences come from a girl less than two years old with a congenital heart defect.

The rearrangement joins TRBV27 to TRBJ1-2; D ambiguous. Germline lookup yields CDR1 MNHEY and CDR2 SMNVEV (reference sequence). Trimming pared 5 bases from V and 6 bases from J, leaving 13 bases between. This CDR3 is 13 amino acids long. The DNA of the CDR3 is TGTGCCAGCAGTATGAGGGAGTCGAATGGCTACACCTTC. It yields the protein CASSMRESNGYTF.

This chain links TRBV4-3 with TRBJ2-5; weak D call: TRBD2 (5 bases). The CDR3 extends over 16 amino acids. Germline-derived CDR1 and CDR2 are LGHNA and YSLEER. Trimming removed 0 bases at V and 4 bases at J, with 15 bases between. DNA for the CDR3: TGCGCCAGCAGCCAAGATCCCACGTCTGAGGGAGAGACCCAGTACTTC. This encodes CASSQDPTSEGETQYF.

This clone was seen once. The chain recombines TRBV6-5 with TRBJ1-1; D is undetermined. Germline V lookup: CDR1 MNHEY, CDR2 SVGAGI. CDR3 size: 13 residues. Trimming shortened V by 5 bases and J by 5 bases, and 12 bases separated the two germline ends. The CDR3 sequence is CASSDVGGTEAFF. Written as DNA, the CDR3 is TGTGCCAGCAGTGACGTAGGAGGTACTGAAGCTTTCTTT.

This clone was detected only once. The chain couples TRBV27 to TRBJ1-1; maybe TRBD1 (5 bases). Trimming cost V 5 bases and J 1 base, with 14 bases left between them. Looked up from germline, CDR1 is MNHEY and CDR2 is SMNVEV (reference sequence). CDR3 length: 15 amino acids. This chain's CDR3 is CASSPLTVRNTEAFF. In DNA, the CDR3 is TGTGCCAGCAGTCCGCTGACAGTGCGGAACACTGAAGCTTTCTTT.

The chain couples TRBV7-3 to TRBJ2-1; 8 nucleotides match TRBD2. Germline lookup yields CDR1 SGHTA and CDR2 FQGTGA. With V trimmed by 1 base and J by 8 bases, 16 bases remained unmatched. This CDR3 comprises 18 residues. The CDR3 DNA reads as TGTGCCAGCAGCTTAAAAGTCGGGGGGGCCGTTAGTATCGATGAGCAGTTCTTC. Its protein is CASSLKVGGAVSIDEQFF.

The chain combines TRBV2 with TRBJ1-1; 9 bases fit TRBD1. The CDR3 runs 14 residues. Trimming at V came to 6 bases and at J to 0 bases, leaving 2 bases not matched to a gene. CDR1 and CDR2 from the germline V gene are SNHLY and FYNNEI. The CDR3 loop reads CASRDRGMNTEAFF. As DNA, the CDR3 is TGTGCCAGCAGGGACAGGGGAATGAACACTGAAGCTTTCTTT.

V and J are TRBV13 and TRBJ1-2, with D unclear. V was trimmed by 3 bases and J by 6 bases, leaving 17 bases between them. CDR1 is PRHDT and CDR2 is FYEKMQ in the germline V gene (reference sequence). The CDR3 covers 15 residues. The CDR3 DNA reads TGTGCCAGCAGCTTTTTCTGGTTCAGCACTAATGGCTACACCTTC. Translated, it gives CASSFFWFSTNGYTF.

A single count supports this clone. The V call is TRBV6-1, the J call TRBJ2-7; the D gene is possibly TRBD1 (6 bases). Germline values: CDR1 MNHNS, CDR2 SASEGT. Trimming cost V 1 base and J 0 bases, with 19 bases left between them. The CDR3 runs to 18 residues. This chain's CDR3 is CASSEEVMGSGASYEQYF. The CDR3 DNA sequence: TGTGCCAGCAGTGAAGAAGTAATGGGGTCAGGGGCCTCCTACGAGCAGTACTTC.

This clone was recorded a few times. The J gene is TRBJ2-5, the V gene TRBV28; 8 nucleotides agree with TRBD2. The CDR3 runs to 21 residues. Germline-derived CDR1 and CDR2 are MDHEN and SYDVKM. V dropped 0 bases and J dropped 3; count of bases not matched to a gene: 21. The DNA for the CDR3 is TGTGCCAGCAGTTTATGTAATTCGAAACCCGACAGCGGGGGCTACAAAGAGACCCAGTACTTC. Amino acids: CASSLCNSKPDSGGYKETQYF.

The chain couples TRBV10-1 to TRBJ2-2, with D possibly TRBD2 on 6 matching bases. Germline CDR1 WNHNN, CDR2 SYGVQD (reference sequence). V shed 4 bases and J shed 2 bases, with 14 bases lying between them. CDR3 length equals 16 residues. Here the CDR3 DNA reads TGCGCCAGCAGTGTAACGGGGACTTTCAACACCGGGGAGCTGTTTTTT. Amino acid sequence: CASSVTGTFNTGELFF.

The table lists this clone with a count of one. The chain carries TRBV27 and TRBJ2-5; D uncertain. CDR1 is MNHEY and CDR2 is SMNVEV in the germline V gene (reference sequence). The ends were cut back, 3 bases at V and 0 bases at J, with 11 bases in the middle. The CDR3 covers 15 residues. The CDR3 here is CASSFRSNYQETQYF. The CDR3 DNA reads TGTGCCAGCAGTTTTCGGTCCAATTACCAAGAGACCCAGTACTTC.

The chain's CDR3 is CASSLDGGETQYF. CDR3 DNA: TGTGCCAGCAGCTTGGATGGGGGGGAGACCCAGTACTTC. The chain links TRBV5-4 to TRBJ2-5, with a possible D match to TRBD2 (6 bases). Trimming removed 0 bases from V and 5 bases from J, with 8 bases in between. Germline V gives CDR1 SGHNT, CDR2 YYREEE (reference sequence). The CDR3 extends over 13 amino acids. The full variable domain, in which reference TRBV5-4 and TRBJ2-5 provide the parts outside the CDR3, is ETGVTQSPTHLIKTRGQQVTLRCSSQSGHNTVSWYQQALGQGPQFIFQYYREEENGRGNFPPRFSGLQFPNYSSELNVNALELDDSALYLCASSLDGGETQYFGPGTRLLVL.

CDR3 protein: CASTKDRAGQPQHF. The CDR3 coding sequence is TGTGCCAGTACCAAGGACAGGGCTGGCCAGCCCCAGCATTTT. The J gene is TRBJ1-5, the V gene TRBV19; TRBD1 aligns across 8 bases. The length of the CDR3 is 14 residues. Germline V CDR1 and CDR2: LNHDA, SQIVND (reference sequence). V dropped 7 bases and J dropped 7; count of bases not matched to a gene: 9.

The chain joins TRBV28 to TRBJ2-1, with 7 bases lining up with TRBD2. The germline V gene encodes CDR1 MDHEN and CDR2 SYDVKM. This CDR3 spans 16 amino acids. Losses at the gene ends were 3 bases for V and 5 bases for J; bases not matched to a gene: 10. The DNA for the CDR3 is TGTGCCAGCAGTTTGTGGGACTATGAGGCCCACAATGAGCAGTTCTTC. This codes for CASSLWDYEAHNEQFF.

The CDR3 DNA reads as TGCGCCAGCAGCCAAGAGAGTGGCAGGATAAACACTGAAGCTTTCTTT. Amino acid sequence: CASSQESGRINTEAFF. The chain is built from TRBV4-1 and TRBJ1-1; no reliable D call. The CDR3 contains 16 residues. The V and J ends lost 0 bases and 2 bases respectively, with 13 bases between them. The germline gives CDR1 MGHRA, CDR2 YSYEKL.

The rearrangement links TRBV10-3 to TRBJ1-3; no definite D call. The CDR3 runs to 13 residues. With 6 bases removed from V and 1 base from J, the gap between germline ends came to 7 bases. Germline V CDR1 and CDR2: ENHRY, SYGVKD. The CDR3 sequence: CAISLESGNTIYF. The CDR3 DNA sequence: TGTGCCATCAGCCTCGAGTCTGGAAACACCATATATTTT.

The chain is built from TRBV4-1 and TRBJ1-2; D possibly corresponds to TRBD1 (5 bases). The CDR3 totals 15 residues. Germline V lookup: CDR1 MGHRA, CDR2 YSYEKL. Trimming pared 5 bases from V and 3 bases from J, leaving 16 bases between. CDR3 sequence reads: CASSYLGDYDYGYTF. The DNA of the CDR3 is TGCGCCAGCAGCTACCTAGGGGACTACGACTATGGCTACACCTTC.

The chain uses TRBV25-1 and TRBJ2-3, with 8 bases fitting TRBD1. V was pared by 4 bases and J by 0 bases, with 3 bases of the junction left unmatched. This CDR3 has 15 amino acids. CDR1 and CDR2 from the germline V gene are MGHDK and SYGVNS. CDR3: CASSGRQGSTDTQYF. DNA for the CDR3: TGTGCCAGCAGTGGAAGACAGGGGAGCACAGATACGCAGTATTTT.

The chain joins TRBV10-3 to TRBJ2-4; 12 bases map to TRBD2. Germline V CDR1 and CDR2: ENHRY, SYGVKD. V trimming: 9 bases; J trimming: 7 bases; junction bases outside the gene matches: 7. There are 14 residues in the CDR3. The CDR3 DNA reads TGTGCCATATCTAGCGGGGGGGACATGAACATTCAGTACTTC. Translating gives CAISSGGDMNIQYF.

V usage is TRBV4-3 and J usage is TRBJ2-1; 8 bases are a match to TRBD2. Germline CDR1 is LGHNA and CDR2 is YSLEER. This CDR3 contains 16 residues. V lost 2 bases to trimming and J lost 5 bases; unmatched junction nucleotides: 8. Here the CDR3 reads CASSQWSSGPHNEQFF. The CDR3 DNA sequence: TGCGCCAGCAGCCAATGGTCTAGCGGGCCGCACAATGAGCAGTTCTTC.

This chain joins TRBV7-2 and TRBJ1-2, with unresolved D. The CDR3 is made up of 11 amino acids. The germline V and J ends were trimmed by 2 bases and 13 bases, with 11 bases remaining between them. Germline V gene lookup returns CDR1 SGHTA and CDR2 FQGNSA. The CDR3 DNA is TGTGCCAGCAGCTTAAGAGGCAGCCCCACCTTC. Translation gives CASSLRGSPTF.

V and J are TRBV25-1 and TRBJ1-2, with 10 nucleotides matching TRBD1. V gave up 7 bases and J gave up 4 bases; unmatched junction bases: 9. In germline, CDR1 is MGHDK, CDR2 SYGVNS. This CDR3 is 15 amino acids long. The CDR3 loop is CASTKGTGEGYGYTF. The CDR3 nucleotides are TGTGCCAGCACAAAGGGGACAGGGGAGGGCTATGGCTACACCTTC.